This T cell receptor beta chain was captured in a study of blood T cell repertoires in COVID-19. Study details: COVID-19 samples from acute and convalescent phases originated in the United States, Italy and Spain. T cells, B-cell-depleted T cells, or PBMCs supplied cDNA or gDNA.

The J segment lost 4 bases and the V segment lost 4 bases, leaving 9 bases of the junction unmatched. CDR3 size: 16 residues. Germline assignment: CDR1 SGHRS and CDR2 YFSETQ. The table came from immunoSEQ multiplex PCR; TCRdb's copy has only in-frame clones and leaves some out. This sample has hundreds of thousands of clones, with roughly nine tenths found just once. The clonotype comes from a man aged 55 to 70 who had recovered from COVID-19. The rearrangement uses TRBV5-1 and TRBJ2-2; the match to TRBD2 covers 8 bases. The sequenced sample consisted of peripheral blood. For the CDR3, the DNA is TGCGCCAGCAGCCCCCGGGGTAGCGGGGTCACCGGGGAGCTGTTTTTT. The encoded protein is CASSPRGSGVTGELFF.